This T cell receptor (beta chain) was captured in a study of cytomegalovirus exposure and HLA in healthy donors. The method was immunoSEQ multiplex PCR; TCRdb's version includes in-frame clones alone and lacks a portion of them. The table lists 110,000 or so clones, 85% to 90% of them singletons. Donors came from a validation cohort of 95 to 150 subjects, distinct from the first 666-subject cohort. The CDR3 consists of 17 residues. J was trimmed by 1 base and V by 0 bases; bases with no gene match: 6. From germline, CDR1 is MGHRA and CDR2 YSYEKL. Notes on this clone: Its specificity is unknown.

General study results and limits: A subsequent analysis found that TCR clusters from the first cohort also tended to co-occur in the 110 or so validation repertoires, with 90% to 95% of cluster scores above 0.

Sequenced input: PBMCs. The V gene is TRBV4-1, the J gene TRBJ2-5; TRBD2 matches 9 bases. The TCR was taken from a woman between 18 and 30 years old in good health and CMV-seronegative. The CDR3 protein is CASSQELRTSVQETQYF. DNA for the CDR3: TGCGCCAGCAGCCAAGAGCTTCGGACTAGCGTCCAAGAGACCCAGTACTTC.